These 27 T cell receptor beta chains share one sample of origin, sequenced in a study of blood T cell repertoires in COVID-19. The method was immunoSEQ multiplex PCR; TCRdb's version includes in-frame clones alone and lacks a portion of them. This table has some 78,000 clones, 80% to 90% appearing once. The sample comprised peripheral blood. These receptor sequences come from a man aged 45-60 years with active or convalescent COVID-19.

This sequence joins TRBV18 and TRBJ2-5, with D perhaps matching TRBD1 (6 bases). V was trimmed by 2 bases and J by 2 bases, leaving 12 bases between them. CDR1 is KGHSH and CDR2 is LQKENI in the germline V gene. This CDR3 spans 15 amino acids. CDR3 sequence reads: CASSPEVRGQETQYF. The CDR3 DNA is TGTGCCAGCTCACCAGAGGTCAGGGGACAAGAGACCCAGTACTTC.

This clone came up a few times. The V and J genes are TRBV27 and TRBJ1-1; TRBD1 matches at 10 bases. V lost 6 bases to trimming and J lost 7 bases; unmatched junction nucleotides: 17. The V gene's germline CDR1 is MNHEY and CDR2 SMNVEV (reference sequence). This CDR3 comprises 17 residues. The CDR3, as DNA: TGTGCCAGCAGGGGACTGGGGACAGGGGTAGGTGGTGGTGAAGCTTTCTTT. It is translated as CASRGLGTGVGGGEAFF.

V is TRBV6-5 and J is TRBJ2-7; TRBD1 might be the D (6 bases). With 6 bases removed from V and 0 bases from J, the gap between germline ends came to 12 bases. This CDR3 is 14 amino acids long. The germline CDR1 and CDR2 sequences are MNHEY and SVGAGI. The CDR3 bases are TGTGCCAGCAGAAACGGACAGTTCTCCTACGAGCAGTACTTC. Translating gives CASRNGQFSYEQYF.

The chain links TRBV5-5 to TRBJ2-7, with 8 bases lining up with TRBD1. This CDR3 spans 15 amino acids. Germline lookup yields CDR1 SGHKS and CDR2 YYEKEE (reference sequence). The ends lost 1 base at V and 3 bases at J; junction bases unmatched: 6. CDR3 protein: CASSLPGTGNYEQYF. The CDR3 DNA is TGTGCCAGCAGCTTGCCCGGGACAGGAAACTACGAGCAGTACTTC.

The table lists this clone with a count of one. This rearrangement joins TRBV24-1 to TRBJ2-1; no reliable D call. Trimming cost V 6 bases and J 6 bases, with 8 bases left between them. The CDR3 contains 12 residues. The germline V gene encodes CDR1 KGHDR and CDR2 SFDVKD. This CDR3 reads CATSSTVNEQFF. Here the CDR3 DNA reads TGTGCCACCAGTTCTACGGTCAATGAGCAGTTCTTC.

The chain is built from TRBV19 and TRBJ2-3; D may be TRBD2 (6 bases). CDR1 and CDR2 from the germline V gene are LNHDA and SQIVND (reference sequence). The CDR3 runs 13 residues. V gave up 4 bases and J gave up 6 bases, with 11 bases separating them. The CDR3 sequence: CASSKTSSDTQYF. In DNA, the CDR3 is TGTGCCAGTAGTAAGACTAGTTCCGATACGCAGTATTTT.

The sample holds one count of this clone. This specimen includes other DNA sequences encoding the same CDR3. The V call is TRBV9, the J call TRBJ1-1, with 10 bases identical to TRBD1. The CDR3 runs to 14 residues. Trimming took 4 bases from V and 7 from J; bases not matched to a gene: 7. CDR1 and CDR2 from the germline V gene are SGDLS and YYNGEE. CDR3 sequence (DNA): TGTGCCAGCAGCTCCCGACAGGGGGCGGGTGAAGCTTTCTTT. It specifies CASSSRQGAGEAFF.

This clone was recorded a few times. The chain couples TRBV6-6 to TRBJ1-6; D gene ambiguous. The V and J ends lost 0 bases and 6 bases respectively, with 12 bases between them. Germline-derived CDR1 and CDR2 are MNHNY and SVGAGI (reference sequence). The CDR3 is 16 residues long. The CDR3 nucleotides read TGTGCCAGCAGTTACTCAATGGCAGGAGGTAATTCACCCCTCCACTTT. This encodes CASSYSMAGGNSPLHF.

This clone has a handful of counts. The chain combines TRBV5-5 with TRBJ1-2; 9 bases align to TRBD1. Germline CDR1 reads SGHKS; CDR2 reads YYEKEE (reference sequence). This CDR3 has 16 amino acids. V lost 4 bases to trimming and J lost 3 bases; unmatched junction nucleotides: 10. The CDR3 DNA reads as TGTGCCAGCAGCGGAAGTTGGACAGGGGTGGACTATGGCTACACCTTC. It specifies CASSGSWTGVDYGYTF.

For the CDR3, the DNA is TGTGCCAGCAGCCAGACAGGGTCCCTCCACTTT. Its translation: CASSQTGSLHF. The chain has TRBV6-2 or TRBV6-3 and TRBJ1-6; 7 bases line up with TRBD1. Germline V CDR1 and CDR2: MNHEY, SVGEGT. The CDR3 is 11 amino acids. Trimming at V came to 6 bases and at J to 14 bases, leaving 4 bases not matched to a gene.

The rearrangement uses TRBV28 and TRBJ2-1, with 7 bases aligning to TRBD2. The V and J ends lost 3 bases and 11 bases, in that order; junction bases with no gene match: 1. Germline values: CDR1 MDHEN, CDR2 SYDVKM. CDR3 size: 11 residues. CDR3 coding DNA: TGTGCCAGCAGTTTTAGCGGGCAGCAGTTCTTC. Translating it yields CASSFSGQQFF. The full variable domain, with the rest looked up from reference TRBV28 and TRBJ2-1, is DVKVTQSSRYLVKRTGEKVFLECVQDMDHENMFWYRQDPGLGLRLIYFSYDVKMKEKGDIPEGYSVSREKKERFSLILESASTNQTSMYLCASSFSGQQFFGPGTRLTVL.

V is TRBV6-1 and J is TRBJ2-6, with D maybe TRBD2 (5 bases). Germline CDR1 MNHNS, CDR2 SASEGT. V lost 2 bases and J lost 1, with 9 bases in between. The CDR3 length is 16 residues. The CDR3: CASSESRASGANVLTF. DNA for the CDR3: TGTGCCAGCAGTGAATCGAGGGCATCTGGGGCCAACGTCCTGACTTTC.

The J gene is TRBJ1-2, the V gene TRBV19, with TRBD1 identical over 7 bases. The V segment lost 4 bases and the J segment 6 bases; nucleotides outside the gene matches: 11. This CDR3 spans 15 amino acids. Germline values: CDR1 LNHDA, CDR2 SQIVND (reference sequence). In DNA form, the CDR3 reads TGTGCCAGTAGTAGAACCATGACAGGGATAAATGGCTACACCTTC. Protein: CASSRTMTGINGYTF.

The chain's CDR3 is CASSLGQGDSPLHF. In nucleotides, the CDR3 is TGTGCCAGCAGCTTGGGACAGGGGGATTCACCCCTCCACTTT. The chain employs TRBV5-8 and TRBJ1-6; 9 bases agree with TRBD1. The V segment lost 0 bases and the J segment 8 bases; nucleotides outside the gene matches: 0. Germline loops: CDR1 SGHTS, CDR2 YDEGEE. This CDR3 is 14 amino acids long.

V usage is TRBV18 and J usage is TRBJ1-5; D ambiguous. CDR1 and CDR2 from the germline V gene are KGHSH and LQKENI. The CDR3 has 16 amino acids. The germline V and J ends were trimmed by 3 bases and 7 bases, with 19 bases remaining between them. CDR3 sequence (DNA): TGTGCCAGCTCACCTACCGGGGTGGAGGAGAGCCAGCCCCAGCATTTT. It codes for CASSPTGVEESQPQHF.

This chain joins TRBV5-1 and TRBJ2-3; 11 positions agree with TRBD2. The CDR3 totals 15 residues. Germline V gene data show CDR1 as SGHRS and CDR2 as YFSETQ. V lost 4 bases, J lost 1 base, and 2 bases stayed unmatched. CDR3 nucleotides: TGCGCCAGCAGCCCGGGACTAGCGGGCACAGATACGCAGTATTTT. It is translated as CASSPGLAGTDTQYF.

The V and J genes are TRBV5-5 and TRBJ1-5; perhaps TRBD1 as D (5 bases). The CDR3 spans 16 residues. Germline V gene data show CDR1 as SGHKS and CDR2 as YYEKEE (reference sequence). The ends were cut back, 4 bases at V and 1 base at J, with 15 bases in the middle. The CDR3 region has the DNA TGTGCCAGCAGCCCCTCGGGGGGAGCGAGCAATCAGCCCCAGCATTTT. Amino acid sequence: CASSPSGGASNQPQHF.

The chain combines TRBV15 with TRBJ2-2; D remains unclear. Trimming removed 4 bases from V and 4 bases from J, with 7 bases in between. The length of the CDR3 is 13 residues. Germline loops: CDR1 LNHNV, CDR2 YYDKDF (reference sequence). The CDR3 DNA sequence: TGTGCCACCAGCACCTCTTTCACCGGGGAGCTGTTTTTT. Its translation is CATSTSFTGELFF.

This sequence joins TRBV12-3 or TRBV12-4 and TRBJ1-2, with 9 bases identical to TRBD1. Trimming at V came to 5 bases and at J to 6 bases, leaving 4 bases not matched to a gene. The CDR3 totals 13 residues. CDR3 DNA sequence: TGTGCCAGCAGTCAGCGGACAGGGGATGGCTACACCTTC. As protein: CASSQRTGDGYTF.

The chain links TRBV2 to TRBJ1-2, with D hard to call. The CDR3 extends over 14 amino acids. Trimming shortened V by 3 bases and J by 2 bases, and 10 bases separated the two germline ends. Germline-derived CDR1 and CDR2 are SNHLY and FYNNEI. In DNA form, the CDR3 reads TGTGCCAGCAGTGATAGTAACAGAAACTATGGCTACACCTTC. Residues: CASSDSNRNYGYTF.

The chain recombines TRBV30 with TRBJ2-1; 11 positions match TRBD1. Looked up from germline, CDR1 is GTSNPN and CDR2 is SVGIG (reference sequence). The ends lost 7 bases at V and 8 bases at J; junction bases unmatched: 13. The CDR3 has 15 amino acids. The chain's CDR3 is CALEDRGRLAHEQFF. CDR3 nucleotide sequence: TGTGCCTTAGAGGACAGGGGGCGGCTAGCGCATGAGCAGTTCTTC.

The gene calls are TRBV19 and TRBJ2-7; 10 bases line up with TRBD1. The CDR3 sequence is 15 residues long. V lost 3 bases, J lost 3 bases, and 5 bases stayed unmatched. The V gene's germline CDR1 is LNHDA and CDR2 SQIVND (reference sequence). As DNA, the CDR3 is TGTGCCAGTAGTATCTTTGGGGACAGGGGCTACGAGCAGTACTTC. This codes for CASSIFGDRGYEQYF.

The genes are TRBV30 and TRBJ2-7; weak D call: TRBD1 (6 bases). Trimming shortened V by 4 bases and J by 3 bases, and 19 bases separated the two germline ends. From germline, CDR1 is GTSNPN and CDR2 SVGIG (reference sequence). The CDR3 extends over 15 amino acids. CDR3: CAWTPLLRGGYEQYF. The CDR3, as DNA: TGTGCCTGGACCCCGCTCCTCCGAGGGGGCTACGAGCAGTACTTC.

This chain links TRBV6-5 with TRBJ2-3; 7 bases align to TRBD1. V trimming: 4 bases; J trimming: 8 bases; junction bases outside the gene matches: 12. Per the germline V gene, CDR1 is MNHEY and CDR2 is SVGAGI. This CDR3 spans 15 amino acids. For the CDR3, the DNA is TGTGCCAGCAGTTCCGGGACAGTCGATTACTTTACGCAGTATTTT. Translating gives CASSSGTVDYFTQYF.

The V call is TRBV7-2, the J call TRBJ2-3; possibly TRBD2 for D (6 bases). Germline values: CDR1 SGHTA, CDR2 FQGNSA. The V gene lost 2 bases and the J gene lost 4 bases, with 16 bases spanning the gap. There are 16 residues in the CDR3. The CDR3 spells CASSLWSGLGSDTQYF. For the CDR3, the DNA is TGTGCCAGCAGCTTATGGAGCGGGCTGGGCTCAGATACGCAGTATTTT.

V is TRBV9 and J is TRBJ1-6; TRBD1 aligns across 7 bases. The CDR3 extends over 16 amino acids. Germline-derived CDR1 and CDR2 are SGDLS and YYNGEE. Germline trimming cut 7 bases from V and 0 bases from J; bases unmatched to any gene: 7. CDR3 amino acids: CASGRTGSSYNSPLHF. As DNA, the CDR3 is TGTGCCAGCGGAAGGACAGGAAGCTCCTATAATTCACCCCTCCACTTT.

Notes on this clone: Other DNA sequences of this sample code for an identical CDR3. The chain couples TRBV18 to TRBJ2-2, with D unclear. The V gene lost 0 bases and the J gene lost 1 base, with 3 bases spanning the gap. The germline CDR1 and CDR2 sequences are KGHSH and LQKENI. The CDR3 is made up of 14 amino acids. The CDR3 coding sequence is TGTGCCAGCTCACCACCTCGGAACACCGGGGAGCTGTTTTTT. Amino acid sequence: CASSPPRNTGELFF.